Given below is one T cell receptor beta chain in context. Antigen: not known. The entry originates in a study of monozygotic twins with inflammatory bowel disease. Whole-study results and caveats: Among patients, repertoires may have gained variability from differing immunosuppressive treatments.

This CDR3 comprises 12 residues. Germline V gene sequence: CDR1 DFQATT, CDR2 SNEGSKA (reference sequence). After re-calling the 5' RACE reads, TCRdb lists one entry per CDR3 protein, DNA absent. The sample includes 310,000 or so distinct CDR3 sequences. This receptor was identified in a human donor with ulcerative colitis or Crohn's disease, or a healthy co-twin of an affected twin (not recorded which). The sample taken for sequencing was blood. This chain links TRBV20-1 with TRBJ2-1. The CDR3: CSARGSVNEQFF.